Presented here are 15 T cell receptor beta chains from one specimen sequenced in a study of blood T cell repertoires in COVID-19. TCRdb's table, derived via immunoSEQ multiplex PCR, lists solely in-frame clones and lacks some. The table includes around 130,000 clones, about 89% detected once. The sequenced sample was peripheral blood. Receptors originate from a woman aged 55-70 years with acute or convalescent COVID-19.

CDR3: CASRVQGHANYGYTF. DNA for the CDR3: TGTGCCAGCAGAGTACAGGGGCACGCTAACTATGGCTACACCTTC. The rearrangement links TRBV27 to TRBJ1-2, with 7 bases matching TRBD1. J was trimmed by 0 bases and V by 6 bases; bases with no gene match: 7. Germline CDR1 and CDR2: MNHEY and SMNVEV (reference sequence). This CDR3 comprises 15 residues.

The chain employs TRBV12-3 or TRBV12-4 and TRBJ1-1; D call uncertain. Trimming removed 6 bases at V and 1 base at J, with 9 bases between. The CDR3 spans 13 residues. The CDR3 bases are TGTGCCAGCAGGCTTACAGAGAACACTGAAGCTTTCTTT. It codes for CASRLTENTEAFF.

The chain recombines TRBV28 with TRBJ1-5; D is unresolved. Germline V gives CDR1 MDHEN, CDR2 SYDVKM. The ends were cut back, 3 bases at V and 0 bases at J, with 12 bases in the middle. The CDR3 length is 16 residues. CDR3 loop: CASSFPREISNQPQHF. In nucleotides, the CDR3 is TGTGCCAGCAGTTTCCCACGGGAAATTAGCAATCAGCCCCAGCATTTT.

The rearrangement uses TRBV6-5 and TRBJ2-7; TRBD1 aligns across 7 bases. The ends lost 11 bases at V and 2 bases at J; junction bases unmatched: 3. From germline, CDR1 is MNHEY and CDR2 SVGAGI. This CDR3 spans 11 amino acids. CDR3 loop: CAAGTAYEQYF. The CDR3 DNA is TGTGCCGCTGGGACAGCCTACGAGCAGTACTTC.

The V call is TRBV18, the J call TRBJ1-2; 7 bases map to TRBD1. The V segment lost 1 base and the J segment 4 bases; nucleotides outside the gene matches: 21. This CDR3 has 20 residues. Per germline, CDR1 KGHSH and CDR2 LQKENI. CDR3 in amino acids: CASSPRGTDRLTSVSYGYTF. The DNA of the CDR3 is TGTGCCAGCTCACCACGCGGGACAGACCGTCTGACCTCCGTGAGCTATGGCTACACCTTC.

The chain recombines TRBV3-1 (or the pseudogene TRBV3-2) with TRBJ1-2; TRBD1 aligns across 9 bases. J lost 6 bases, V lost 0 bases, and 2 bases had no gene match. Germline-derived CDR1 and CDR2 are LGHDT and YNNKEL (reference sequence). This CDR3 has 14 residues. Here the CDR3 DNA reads TGTGCCAGCAGCCAAGACAACAGGGGGCATGGCTACACCTTC. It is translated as CASSQDNRGHGYTF.

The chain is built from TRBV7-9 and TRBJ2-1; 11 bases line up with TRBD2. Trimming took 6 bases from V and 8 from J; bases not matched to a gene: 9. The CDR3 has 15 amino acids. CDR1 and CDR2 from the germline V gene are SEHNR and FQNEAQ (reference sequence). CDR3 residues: CASRRSGTSGDEQFF. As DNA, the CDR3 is TGTGCCAGCAGACGCTCCGGGACTAGCGGCGATGAGCAGTTCTTC.

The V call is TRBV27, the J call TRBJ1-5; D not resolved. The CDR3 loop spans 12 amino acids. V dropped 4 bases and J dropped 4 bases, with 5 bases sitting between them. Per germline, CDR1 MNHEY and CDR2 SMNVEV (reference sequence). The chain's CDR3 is CASSSFNQPQHF. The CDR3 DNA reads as TGTGCCAGCAGTTCCTTTAATCAGCCCCAGCATTTT.

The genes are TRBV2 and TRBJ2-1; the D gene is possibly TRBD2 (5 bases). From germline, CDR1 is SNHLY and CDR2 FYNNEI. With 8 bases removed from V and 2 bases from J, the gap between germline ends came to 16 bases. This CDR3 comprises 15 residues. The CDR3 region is CASSVRAEAYNEQFF. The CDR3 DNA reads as TGTGCCAGCTCAGTCCGAGCGGAAGCCTACAATGAGCAGTTCTTC. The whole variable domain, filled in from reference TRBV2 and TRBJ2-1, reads EPEVTQTPSHQVTQMGQEVILRCVPISNHLYFYWYRQILGQKVEFLVSFYNNEISEKSEIFDDQFSVERPDGSNFTLKIRSTKLEDSAMYFCASSVRAEAYNEQFFGPGTRLTVL.

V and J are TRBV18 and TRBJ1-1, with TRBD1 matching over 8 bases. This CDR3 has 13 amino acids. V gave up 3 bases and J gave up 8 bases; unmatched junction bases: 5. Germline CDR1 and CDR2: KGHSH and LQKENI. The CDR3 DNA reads TGTGCCAGCTCACCGCAAGGACAGGGCGAAGCTTTCTTT. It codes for CASSPQGQGEAFF.

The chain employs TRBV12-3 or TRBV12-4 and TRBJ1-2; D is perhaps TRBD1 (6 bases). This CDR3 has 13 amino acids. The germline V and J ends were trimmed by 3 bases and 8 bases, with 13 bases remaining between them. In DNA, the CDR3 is TGTGCCAGCAGTTTCCCCCAGGGGTTGGGCTACACCTTC. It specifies CASSFPQGLGYTF.

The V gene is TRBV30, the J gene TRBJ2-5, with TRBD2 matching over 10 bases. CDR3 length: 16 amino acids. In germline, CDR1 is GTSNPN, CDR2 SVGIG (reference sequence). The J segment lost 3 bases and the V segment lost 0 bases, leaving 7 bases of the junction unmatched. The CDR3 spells CAWSVGSGRGEETQYF. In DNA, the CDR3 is TGTGCCTGGAGTGTAGGAAGCGGGAGGGGGGAAGAGACCCAGTACTTC.

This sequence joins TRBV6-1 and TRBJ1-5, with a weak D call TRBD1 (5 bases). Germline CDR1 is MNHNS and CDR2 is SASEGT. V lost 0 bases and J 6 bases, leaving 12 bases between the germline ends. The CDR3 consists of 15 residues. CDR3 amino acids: CASSEARGGGQPQHF. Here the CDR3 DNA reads TGTGCCAGCAGTGAAGCGCGAGGCGGGGGTCAGCCCCAGCATTTT.

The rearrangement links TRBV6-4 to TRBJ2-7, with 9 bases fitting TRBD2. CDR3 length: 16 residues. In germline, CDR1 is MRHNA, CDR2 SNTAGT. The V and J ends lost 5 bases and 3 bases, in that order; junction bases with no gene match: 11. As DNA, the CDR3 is TGTGCCAGCAGTACCCCCCGCGGGGGGGACGACTACGAGCAGTACGTC. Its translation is CASSTPRGGDDYEQYV.

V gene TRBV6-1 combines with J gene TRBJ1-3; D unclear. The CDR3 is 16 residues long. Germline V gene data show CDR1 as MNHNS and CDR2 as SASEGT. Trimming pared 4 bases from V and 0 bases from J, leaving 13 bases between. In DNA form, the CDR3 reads TGTGCCAGCAGTGCCGGGAGTCCTAGCTCTGGAAACACCATATATTTT. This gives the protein CASSAGSPSSGNTIYF.